Here is one T cell receptor (beta chain) with its context. Its target is not known. The data belong to a study of beta chain features in type 1 diabetes. About the study: When patients were set against healthy donors, age, gender and cell yields were similar. Study-wide results and limits: Type 1 diabetes patients showed fewer insertions and more deletions at VDJ junctions. Shorter TCRB CDR3s, moderately but significantly so, were found in Type 1 diabetes patients in all four CD4+ subsets.

The whole isolated RNA underwent reverse transcription, so sequencing captured expressed TCRB transcripts. Sequenced by immunoSEQ multiplex PCR; TCRdb stores in-frame clones only, minus some. The table lists more than 300,000 clones, roughly a tenth of them singletons. J lost 9 bases, V lost 3 bases, and 5 bases had no gene match. There are 14 residues in the CDR3. In germline, CDR1 is MDHEN, CDR2 SYDVKM. The gene calls are TRBV28 and TRBJ1-5, with 10 bases that match TRBD1. This clonotype was sampled from a man aged 25-45 years with type 1 diabetes. The sequenced sample was central memory CD4+ T cells from blood. CDR3 protein: CASSLTGGDWPQHF. The CDR3, as DNA: TGTGCCAGCAGTTTGACAGGGGGCGATTGGCCCCAGCATTTT.